These 9 T cell receptor beta chains came from one sample sequenced in a study of glioma-infiltrating T cells. The iRepertoire nested amplicon-rescue multiplex PCR amplified TCR alpha and beta CDR3s from RNA. TCRdb itself ran the multiplex PCR reads through MiXCR, one entry per CDR3 protein. The sample lists a few hundred thousand distinct CDR3 sequences, 41% occurring once. What was sequenced was glioma tissue, nonneoplastic brain tissue, or PBMCs (not recorded which). The receptors here all came from a human donor with low-grade glioma or glioblastoma, undergoing nonglioma brain surgery, or in good health (not recorded which).

The chain combines TRBV28 with TRBJ2-3; D is perhaps TRBD1 (6 bases). Per germline, CDR1 MDHEN and CDR2 SYDVKM. The V end was cut by 10 bases, the J end by 8 bases, with 16 bases between. The CDR3 sequence is 12 residues long. This CDR3 reads CAILVGAGTQYF. CDR3 nucleotides: TGTGCCATCCTCGTGGGGGCCGGTACGCAGTATTTT. Filled out from reference TRBV28 and TRBJ2-3, the complete variable domain reads DVKVTQSSRYLVKRTGEKVFLECVQDMDHENMFWYRQDPGLGLRLIYFSYDVKMKEKGDIPEGYSVSREKKERFSLILESASTNQTSMYLCAILVGAGTQYFGPGTRLTVL.

The V call is TRBV3-1, the J call TRBJ1-1, with a possible D match to TRBD1 (6 bases). V gave up 7 bases and J gave up 7 bases, with 19 bases separating them. Germline loops: CDR1 LGHDT, CDR2 YNNKEL (reference sequence). The CDR3 has 14 residues. The CDR3 DNA sequence: TGTGCCAGCACCCCCCTTGAGGGACAAGGTGAAGCTTTCTTT. Amino acids: CASTPLEGQGEAFF. Combining the CDR3 with reference TRBV3-1 and TRBJ1-1 gives the whole variable domain DTAVSQTPKYLVTQMGNDKSIKCEQNLGHDTMYWYKQDSKKFLKIMFSYNNKELIINETVPNRFSPKSPDKAHLNLHINSLELGDSAVYFCASTPLEGQGEAFFGQGTRLTVV.

The chain carries TRBV2 and TRBJ1-5; possible D gene TRBD1, 5 bases. The CDR3 loop spans 12 amino acids. V lost 7 bases and J 7 bases, leaving 11 bases between the germline ends. The V gene's germline CDR1 is SNHLY and CDR2 FYNNEI. The CDR3 region has the DNA TGTGCCAGCAAGGGGCTCGGGCAGCCCCAGCATTTT. This encodes CASKGLGQPQHF.

The chain combines TRBV6-2 or TRBV6-3 with TRBJ2-7; a possible D gene is TRBD2 (5 bases). Germline CDR1 and CDR2: MNHEY and SVGEGT. This CDR3 spans 15 amino acids. V lost 0 bases and J lost 3, with 12 bases in between. DNA of the CDR3: TGTGCCAGCAGTTACTCGGTTGGGGAGTACTACGAGCAGTACTTC. This translates into CASSYSVGEYYEQYF.

The V call is TRBV19, the J call TRBJ2-3, with D possibly being TRBD2 (6 bases). V shed 2 bases and J shed 5 bases, with 8 bases lying between them. This CDR3 region has 13 residues. Looked up from germline, CDR1 is LNHDA and CDR2 is SQIVND (reference sequence). The CDR3 sequence: CASSILALDTQYF. The CDR3 nucleotides read TGTGCCAGTAGTATACTAGCGTTAGATACGCAGTATTTT.

This chain uses TRBV4-2 with TRBJ2-3, with 8 bases fitting TRBD2. The CDR3 consists of 16 residues. CDR1 and CDR2 (germline): LGHNA, YNFKEQ. Unmatched junction bases numbered 5, after V lost 0 bases and J lost 3 bases. CDR3 protein: CASSQDMASGTDTQYF. The CDR3 region has the DNA TGTGCCAGCAGCCAAGATATGGCTAGCGGGACAGATACGCAGTATTTT.

The chain links TRBV7-2 to TRBJ2-5, with 8 nucleotides matching TRBD1. The ends lost 9 bases at V and 3 bases at J; junction bases unmatched: 24. This CDR3 is built from 19 residues. Germline V gene sequence: CDR1 SGHTA, CDR2 FQGNSA. DNA for the CDR3: TGTGCCAGTAGTATAGATCGGAATTCAACGGGACAGGAAAAAGAGACCCAGTACTTC. It specifies CASSIDRNSTGQEKETQYF.

V is TRBV25-1 and J is TRBJ1-2; no reliable D call. This CDR3 is built from 16 residues. Per germline, CDR1 MGHDK and CDR2 SYGVNS. V was cut by 4 bases and J by 4 bases, with 19 bases left in between. The CDR3 sequence: CASSGADPLASYGYTF. As DNA, the CDR3 is TGTGCCAGCAGTGGCGCAGACCCACTGGCAAGCTATGGCTACACCTTC.

This clonotype was detected only once. This may be a read error, as it is one base from a much larger clone. V is TRBV27 and J is TRBJ1-1, with D uncertain. Germline loops: CDR1 MNHEY, CDR2 SMNVEV (reference sequence). The CDR3 extends over 16 amino acids. The CDR3 protein is CASSPIGPIPPTGAFF. The CDR3 DNA reads TGTGCCAGCAGTCCGATCGGACCGATTCCTCCAACTGGAGCTTTCTTT.